The 10 T cell receptor beta chains reported below all come from one sample, sequenced in a study of cytomegalovirus exposure and HLA in healthy donors. The PCR used 60 Vbeta and 13 Jbeta primers. Only in-frame clones appear in the TCRdb table, and some are missing; sequencing was by immunoSEQ multiplex PCR. Altogether more than 85,000 clones are present, around 86% being singletons, with the ten largest covering more than 1.5%. The sequenced material came from PBMCs. Receptors originate from a man aged 35 to 55 in good health and CMV-seronegative.

This rearrangement joins TRBV7-2 to TRBJ2-4; 9 bases agree with TRBD1. The ends lost 3 bases at V and 2 bases at J; junction bases unmatched: 5. Germline V gene data show CDR1 as SGHTA and CDR2 as FQGNSA. The CDR3 is 16 amino acids. The CDR3: CASSLGTGLPKNIQYF. The CDR3 region has the DNA TGTGCCAGCAGCTTGGGGACAGGGTTACCCAAAAACATTCAGTACTTC.

The chain carries TRBV4-1 and TRBJ1-1; 8 bases fit TRBD1. The CDR3 length is 16 residues. The germline V gene encodes CDR1 MGHRA and CDR2 YSYEKL. The V gene end was trimmed by 1 base and the J gene end by 0 bases; junction bases not matched to a gene: 4. The DNA of the CDR3 is TGCGCCAGCAGCCAAGTTGTGGGACAGGTGAACACTGAAGCTTTCTTT. Translation gives CASSQVVGQVNTEAFF.

This clone has only a few counts. The rearrangement joins TRBV6-1 to TRBJ1-1; D unresolved. Per the germline V gene, CDR1 is MNHNS and CDR2 is SASEGT. Trimming took 8 bases from V and 3 from J, leaving 16 bases between them. The CDR3 is 14 amino acids. CDR3 region: CASLQVSGYTEAFF. CDR3 nucleotides: TGTGCCAGCCTACAAGTATCCGGGTACACTGAAGCTTTCTTT.

CDR3 in DNA: TGCAGCGACGAATTTCACAGGGGGCGGACTGAAGCTTTCTTT. This gives the protein CSDEFHRGRTEAFF. V is TRBV29-1 and J is TRBJ1-1, with 9 bases matching TRBD1. V was clipped by 7 bases and J by 5 bases; unmatched bases: 11. Germline CDR1 and CDR2: SQVTM and ANQGSEA. CDR3 length equals 14 residues.

The chain couples TRBV11-3 to TRBJ2-7; 7 nucleotides match TRBD2. V trimming: 6 bases; J trimming: 4 bases; junction bases outside the gene matches: 12. The CDR3 spans 15 residues. Per germline, CDR1 SGHNT and CDR2 YENEEA. The CDR3 nucleotides are TGTGCCAGCAGAACCTATTCTAGCGGTGGGTACGAGCAGTACTTC. As protein: CASRTYSSGGYEQYF.

The chain is built from TRBV18 and TRBJ1-6; 11 bases agree with TRBD1. CDR3 length: 18 residues. In germline, CDR1 is KGHSH, CDR2 LQKENI. Losses at the gene ends were 3 bases for V and 6 bases for J; bases not matched to a gene: 10. The CDR3 is CASSPFPGQGEGNSPLHF. CDR3 bases: TGTGCCAGCTCACCGTTTCCGGGACAGGGGGAAGGTAATTCACCCCTCCACTTT.

Only a few counts were recorded for this clone. The gene calls are TRBV5-1 and TRBJ1-1; possibly TRBD1 for D (5 bases). The V gene's germline CDR1 is SGHRS and CDR2 YFSETQ. V was clipped by 6 bases and J by 4 bases, with 13 bases between them. The length of the CDR3 is 13 residues. CDR3 in DNA: TGCGCCAGCACTGGGGGGAGGACCACTGAAGCTTTCTTT. Translated, it gives CASTGGRTTEAFF.

This clone was seen just once. The CDR3 is CASSLGRTSGGRNEQFF. The CDR3 nucleotides read TGCGCCAGCAGCTTGGGTCGGACTAGCGGGGGGAGGAATGAGCAGTTCTTC. The rearrangement uses TRBV5-1 and TRBJ2-1, with TRBD2 identical over 14 bases. Germline CDR1 SGHRS, CDR2 YFSETQ. The V gene end was trimmed by 0 bases and the J gene end by 7 bases; junction bases not matched to a gene: 6. This CDR3 spans 17 amino acids.

The chain recombines TRBV7-9 with TRBJ1-1; D may be TRBD1 (5 bases). In germline, CDR1 is SEHNR, CDR2 FQNEAQ (reference sequence). Trimming shortened V by 4 bases and J by 6 bases, and 12 bases separated the two germline ends. CDR3 size: 13 residues. CDR3 DNA sequence: TGTGCCAGCAGCTCCGGGTGGGGGGCTGAAGCTTTCTTT. It is translated as CASSSGWGAEAFF. Drawing the rest from reference TRBV7-9 and TRBJ1-1, the complete variable domain is DTGVSQNPRHKITKRGQNVTFRCDPISEHNRLYWYRQTLGQGPEFLTYFQNEAQLEKSRLLSDRFSAERPKGSFSTLEIQRTEQGDSAMYLCASSSGWGAEAFFGQGTRLTVV.

This clone has more than one count but fewer than ten. The CDR3 DNA is TGTGCCACTTCCCGGACAGGGGAAACTGAAGCTTTCTTT. Protein sequence: CATSRTGETEAFF. J is TRBJ1-1 and V is TRBV6-5; TRBD1 matches 9 bases. Per germline, CDR1 MNHEY and CDR2 SVGAGI. V trimming: 10 bases; J trimming: 5 bases; junction bases outside the gene matches: 8. This CDR3 contains 13 residues.